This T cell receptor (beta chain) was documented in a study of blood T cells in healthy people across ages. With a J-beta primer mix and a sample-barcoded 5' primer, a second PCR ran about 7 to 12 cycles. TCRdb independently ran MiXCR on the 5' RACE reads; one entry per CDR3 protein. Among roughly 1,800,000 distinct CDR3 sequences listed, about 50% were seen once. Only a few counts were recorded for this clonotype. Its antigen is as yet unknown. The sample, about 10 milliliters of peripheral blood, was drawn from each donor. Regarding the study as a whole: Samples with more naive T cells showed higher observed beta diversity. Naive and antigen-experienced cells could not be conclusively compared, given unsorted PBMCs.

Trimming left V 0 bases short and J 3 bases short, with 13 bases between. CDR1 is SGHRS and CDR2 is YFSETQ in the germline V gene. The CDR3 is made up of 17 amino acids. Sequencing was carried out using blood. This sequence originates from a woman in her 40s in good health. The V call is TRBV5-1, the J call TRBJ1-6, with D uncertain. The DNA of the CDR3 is TGCGCCAGCAGCTTGGATGGCAGTTCAGTCTATAATTCACCCCTCCACTTT. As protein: CASSLDGSSVYNSPLHF.